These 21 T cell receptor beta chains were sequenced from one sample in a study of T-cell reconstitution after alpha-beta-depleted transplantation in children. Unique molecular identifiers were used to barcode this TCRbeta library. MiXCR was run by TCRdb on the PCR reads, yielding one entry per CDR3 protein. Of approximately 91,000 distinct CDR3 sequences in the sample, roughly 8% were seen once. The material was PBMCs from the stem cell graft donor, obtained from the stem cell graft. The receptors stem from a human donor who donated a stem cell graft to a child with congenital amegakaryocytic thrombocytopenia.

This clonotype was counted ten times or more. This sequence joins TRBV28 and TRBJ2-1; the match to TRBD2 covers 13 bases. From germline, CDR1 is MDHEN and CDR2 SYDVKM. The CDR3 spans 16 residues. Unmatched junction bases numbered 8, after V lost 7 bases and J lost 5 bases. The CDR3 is CASTYSGTSGDNEQFF. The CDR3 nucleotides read TGTGCCAGCACCTACTCCGGGACTAGCGGGGACAATGAGCAGTTCTTC.

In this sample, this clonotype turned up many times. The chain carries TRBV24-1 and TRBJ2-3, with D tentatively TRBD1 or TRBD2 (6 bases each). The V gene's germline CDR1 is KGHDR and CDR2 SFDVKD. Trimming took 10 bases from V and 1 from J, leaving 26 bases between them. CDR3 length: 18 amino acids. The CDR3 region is CATADLGTPGEGTDTQYF. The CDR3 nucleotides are TGTGCCACTGCAGACCTAGGAACGCCAGGGGAGGGCACAGATACGCAGTATTTT.

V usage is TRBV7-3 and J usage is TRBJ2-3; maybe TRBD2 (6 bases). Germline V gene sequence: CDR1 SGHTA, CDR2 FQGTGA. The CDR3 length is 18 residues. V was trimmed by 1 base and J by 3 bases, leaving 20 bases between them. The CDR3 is CASSLNRLPGSETDTQYF. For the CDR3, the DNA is TGTGCCAGCAGCTTAAATAGGTTGCCCGGGAGTGAGACAGATACGCAGTATTTT.

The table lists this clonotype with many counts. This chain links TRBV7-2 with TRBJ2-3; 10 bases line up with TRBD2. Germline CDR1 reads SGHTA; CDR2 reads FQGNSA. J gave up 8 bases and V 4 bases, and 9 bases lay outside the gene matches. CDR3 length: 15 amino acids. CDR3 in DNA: TGTGCCAGCAGCTGGCTAGCGGGGGCCCAGGGTACGCAGTATTTT. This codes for CASSWLAGAQGTQYF.

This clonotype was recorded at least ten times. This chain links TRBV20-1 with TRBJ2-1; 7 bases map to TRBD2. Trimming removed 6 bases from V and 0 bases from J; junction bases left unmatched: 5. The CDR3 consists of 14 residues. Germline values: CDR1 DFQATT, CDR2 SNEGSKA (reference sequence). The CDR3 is CSAAGGSSYNEQFF. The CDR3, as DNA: TGCAGTGCAGCGGGCGGGAGCTCCTACAATGAGCAGTTCTTC.

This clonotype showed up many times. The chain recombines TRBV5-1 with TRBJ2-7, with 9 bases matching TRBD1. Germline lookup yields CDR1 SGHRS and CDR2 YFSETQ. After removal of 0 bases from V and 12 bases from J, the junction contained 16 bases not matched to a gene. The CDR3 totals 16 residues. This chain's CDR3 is CASSLANRGRLAAMYF. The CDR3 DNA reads TGCGCCAGCAGCTTGGCGAACAGGGGGCGCCTAGCGGCAATGTACTTC.

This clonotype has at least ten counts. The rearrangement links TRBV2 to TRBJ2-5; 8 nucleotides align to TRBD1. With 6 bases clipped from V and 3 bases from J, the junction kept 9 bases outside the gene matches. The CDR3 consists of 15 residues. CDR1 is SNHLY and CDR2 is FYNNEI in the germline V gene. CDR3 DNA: TGTGCCAGCAGCGCCGGGACAGGAGGCAAAGAGACCCAGTACTTC. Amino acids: CASSAGTGGKETQYF.

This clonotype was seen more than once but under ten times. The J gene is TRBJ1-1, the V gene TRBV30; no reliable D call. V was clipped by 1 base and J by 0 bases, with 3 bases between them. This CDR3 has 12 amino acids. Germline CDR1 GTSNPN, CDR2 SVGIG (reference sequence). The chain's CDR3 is CAWSGMNTEAFF. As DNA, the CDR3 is TGTGCCTGGAGTGGAATGAACACTGAAGCTTTCTTT.

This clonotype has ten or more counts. CDR3 loop: CSARERGGANYGYTF. For the CDR3, the DNA is TGCAGTGCTAGAGAACGAGGGGGGGCTAACTATGGCTACACCTTC. The rearrangement uses TRBV20-1 and TRBJ1-2; tentatively, D is TRBD1 (6 bases). Germline V gives CDR1 DFQATT, CDR2 SNEGSKA (reference sequence). This CDR3 is built from 15 residues. V was cut by 0 bases and J by 0 bases, with 11 bases left in between.

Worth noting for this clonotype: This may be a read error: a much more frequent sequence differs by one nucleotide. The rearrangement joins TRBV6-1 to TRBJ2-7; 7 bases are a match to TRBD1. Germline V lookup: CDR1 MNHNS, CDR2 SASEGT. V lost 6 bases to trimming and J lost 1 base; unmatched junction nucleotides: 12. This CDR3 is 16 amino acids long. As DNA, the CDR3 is TGTGCCAGCAGCCCAGACAGGGCATCCACTTCCTACGAGCAGTACTTC. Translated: CASSPDRASTSYEQYF.

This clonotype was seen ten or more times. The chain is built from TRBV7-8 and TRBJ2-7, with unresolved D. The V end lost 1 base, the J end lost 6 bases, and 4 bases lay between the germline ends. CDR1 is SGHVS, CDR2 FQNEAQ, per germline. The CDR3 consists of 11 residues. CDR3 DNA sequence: TGTGCCAGCAGCTTAGATCGCGAGCAGTACTTC. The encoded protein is CASSLDREQYF.

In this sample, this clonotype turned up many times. This chain's CDR3 is CASSLGGSGQETQYF. The CDR3 nucleotides are TGTGCCAGCAGCTTGGGAGGGTCAGGACAAGAGACCCAGTACTTC. The J gene is TRBJ2-5, the V gene TRBV7-2; 7 nucleotides align to TRBD2. CDR1 is SGHTA, CDR2 FQGNSA, per germline. After removal of 3 bases from V and 2 bases from J, the junction contained 6 bases not matched to a gene. The CDR3 runs to 15 residues.

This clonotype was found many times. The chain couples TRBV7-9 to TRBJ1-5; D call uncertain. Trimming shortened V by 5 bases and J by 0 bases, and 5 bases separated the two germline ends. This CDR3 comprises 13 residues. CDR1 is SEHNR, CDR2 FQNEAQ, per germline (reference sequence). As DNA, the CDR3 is TGTGCCAGCAGCGCCAGTAGCAATCAGCCCCAGCATTTT. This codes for CASSASSNQPQHF.

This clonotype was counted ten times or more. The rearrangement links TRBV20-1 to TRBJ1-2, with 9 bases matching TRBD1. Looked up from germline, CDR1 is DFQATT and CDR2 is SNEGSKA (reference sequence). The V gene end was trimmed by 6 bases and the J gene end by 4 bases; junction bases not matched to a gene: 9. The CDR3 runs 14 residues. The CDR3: CSATGQGNLYGYTF. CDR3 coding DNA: TGCAGTGCCACGGGACAGGGCAATCTCTATGGCTACACCTTC.

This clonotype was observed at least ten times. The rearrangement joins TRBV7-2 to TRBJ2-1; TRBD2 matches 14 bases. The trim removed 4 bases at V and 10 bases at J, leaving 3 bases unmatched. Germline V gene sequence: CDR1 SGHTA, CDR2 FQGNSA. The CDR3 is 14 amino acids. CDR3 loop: CASSSGLAGEEQFF. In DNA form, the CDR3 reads TGTGCCAGCAGCTCGGGACTAGCGGGGGAGGAGCAGTTCTTC. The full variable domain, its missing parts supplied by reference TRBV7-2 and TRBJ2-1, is GAGVSQSPSNKVTEKGKDVELRCDPISGHTALYWYRQSLGQGLEFLIYFQGNSAPDKSGLPSDRFSAERTGGSVSTLTIQRTQQEDSAVYLCASSSGLAGEEQFFGPGTRLTVL.

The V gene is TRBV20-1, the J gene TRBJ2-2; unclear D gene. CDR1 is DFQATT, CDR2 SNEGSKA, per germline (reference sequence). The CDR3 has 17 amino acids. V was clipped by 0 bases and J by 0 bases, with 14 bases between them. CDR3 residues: CSARDLRRSSNTGELFF. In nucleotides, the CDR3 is TGCAGTGCTAGAGATTTACGGCGGAGTTCGAACACCGGGGAGCTGTTTTTT.

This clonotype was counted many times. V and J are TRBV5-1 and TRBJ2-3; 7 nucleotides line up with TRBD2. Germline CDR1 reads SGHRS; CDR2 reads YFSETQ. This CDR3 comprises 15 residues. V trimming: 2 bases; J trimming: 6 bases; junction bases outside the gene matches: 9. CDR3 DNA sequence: TGCGCCAGCAGCTTTGCGGGAGAGGCGCTCGATACGCAGTATTTT. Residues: CASSFAGEALDTQYF.

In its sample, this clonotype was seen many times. As DNA, the CDR3 is TGTGCCAGCAGTGACGGGCAGGGCAATCAGCCCCAGCATTTT. Translation: CASSDGQGNQPQHF. The chain has TRBV2 and TRBJ1-5, with D hard to call. Trimming removed 3 bases from V and 2 bases from J, with 8 bases in between. The germline V gene has CDR1 SNHLY and CDR2 FYNNEI. This CDR3 is built from 14 residues.

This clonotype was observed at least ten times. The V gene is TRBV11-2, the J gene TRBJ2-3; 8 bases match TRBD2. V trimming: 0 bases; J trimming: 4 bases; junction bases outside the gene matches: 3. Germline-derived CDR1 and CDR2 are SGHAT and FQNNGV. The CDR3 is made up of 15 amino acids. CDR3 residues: CASSLDGGASDTQYF. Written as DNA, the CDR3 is TGTGCCAGCAGCTTAGACGGGGGGGCCTCAGATACGCAGTATTTT.

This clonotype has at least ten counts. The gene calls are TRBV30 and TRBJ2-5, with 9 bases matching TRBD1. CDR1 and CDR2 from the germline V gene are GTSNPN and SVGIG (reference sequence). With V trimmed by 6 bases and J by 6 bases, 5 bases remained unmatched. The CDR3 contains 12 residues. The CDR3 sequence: CACGDRVKTQYF. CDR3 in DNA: TGTGCCTGCGGGGACAGGGTAAAGACCCAGTACTTC.

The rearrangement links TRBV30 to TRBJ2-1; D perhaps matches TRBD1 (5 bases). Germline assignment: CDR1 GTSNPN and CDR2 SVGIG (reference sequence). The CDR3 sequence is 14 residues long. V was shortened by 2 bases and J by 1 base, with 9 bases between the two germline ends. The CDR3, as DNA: TGTGCCTGGAGTCCTGGACAATCCTACAATGAGCAGTTCTTC. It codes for CAWSPGQSYNEQFF.